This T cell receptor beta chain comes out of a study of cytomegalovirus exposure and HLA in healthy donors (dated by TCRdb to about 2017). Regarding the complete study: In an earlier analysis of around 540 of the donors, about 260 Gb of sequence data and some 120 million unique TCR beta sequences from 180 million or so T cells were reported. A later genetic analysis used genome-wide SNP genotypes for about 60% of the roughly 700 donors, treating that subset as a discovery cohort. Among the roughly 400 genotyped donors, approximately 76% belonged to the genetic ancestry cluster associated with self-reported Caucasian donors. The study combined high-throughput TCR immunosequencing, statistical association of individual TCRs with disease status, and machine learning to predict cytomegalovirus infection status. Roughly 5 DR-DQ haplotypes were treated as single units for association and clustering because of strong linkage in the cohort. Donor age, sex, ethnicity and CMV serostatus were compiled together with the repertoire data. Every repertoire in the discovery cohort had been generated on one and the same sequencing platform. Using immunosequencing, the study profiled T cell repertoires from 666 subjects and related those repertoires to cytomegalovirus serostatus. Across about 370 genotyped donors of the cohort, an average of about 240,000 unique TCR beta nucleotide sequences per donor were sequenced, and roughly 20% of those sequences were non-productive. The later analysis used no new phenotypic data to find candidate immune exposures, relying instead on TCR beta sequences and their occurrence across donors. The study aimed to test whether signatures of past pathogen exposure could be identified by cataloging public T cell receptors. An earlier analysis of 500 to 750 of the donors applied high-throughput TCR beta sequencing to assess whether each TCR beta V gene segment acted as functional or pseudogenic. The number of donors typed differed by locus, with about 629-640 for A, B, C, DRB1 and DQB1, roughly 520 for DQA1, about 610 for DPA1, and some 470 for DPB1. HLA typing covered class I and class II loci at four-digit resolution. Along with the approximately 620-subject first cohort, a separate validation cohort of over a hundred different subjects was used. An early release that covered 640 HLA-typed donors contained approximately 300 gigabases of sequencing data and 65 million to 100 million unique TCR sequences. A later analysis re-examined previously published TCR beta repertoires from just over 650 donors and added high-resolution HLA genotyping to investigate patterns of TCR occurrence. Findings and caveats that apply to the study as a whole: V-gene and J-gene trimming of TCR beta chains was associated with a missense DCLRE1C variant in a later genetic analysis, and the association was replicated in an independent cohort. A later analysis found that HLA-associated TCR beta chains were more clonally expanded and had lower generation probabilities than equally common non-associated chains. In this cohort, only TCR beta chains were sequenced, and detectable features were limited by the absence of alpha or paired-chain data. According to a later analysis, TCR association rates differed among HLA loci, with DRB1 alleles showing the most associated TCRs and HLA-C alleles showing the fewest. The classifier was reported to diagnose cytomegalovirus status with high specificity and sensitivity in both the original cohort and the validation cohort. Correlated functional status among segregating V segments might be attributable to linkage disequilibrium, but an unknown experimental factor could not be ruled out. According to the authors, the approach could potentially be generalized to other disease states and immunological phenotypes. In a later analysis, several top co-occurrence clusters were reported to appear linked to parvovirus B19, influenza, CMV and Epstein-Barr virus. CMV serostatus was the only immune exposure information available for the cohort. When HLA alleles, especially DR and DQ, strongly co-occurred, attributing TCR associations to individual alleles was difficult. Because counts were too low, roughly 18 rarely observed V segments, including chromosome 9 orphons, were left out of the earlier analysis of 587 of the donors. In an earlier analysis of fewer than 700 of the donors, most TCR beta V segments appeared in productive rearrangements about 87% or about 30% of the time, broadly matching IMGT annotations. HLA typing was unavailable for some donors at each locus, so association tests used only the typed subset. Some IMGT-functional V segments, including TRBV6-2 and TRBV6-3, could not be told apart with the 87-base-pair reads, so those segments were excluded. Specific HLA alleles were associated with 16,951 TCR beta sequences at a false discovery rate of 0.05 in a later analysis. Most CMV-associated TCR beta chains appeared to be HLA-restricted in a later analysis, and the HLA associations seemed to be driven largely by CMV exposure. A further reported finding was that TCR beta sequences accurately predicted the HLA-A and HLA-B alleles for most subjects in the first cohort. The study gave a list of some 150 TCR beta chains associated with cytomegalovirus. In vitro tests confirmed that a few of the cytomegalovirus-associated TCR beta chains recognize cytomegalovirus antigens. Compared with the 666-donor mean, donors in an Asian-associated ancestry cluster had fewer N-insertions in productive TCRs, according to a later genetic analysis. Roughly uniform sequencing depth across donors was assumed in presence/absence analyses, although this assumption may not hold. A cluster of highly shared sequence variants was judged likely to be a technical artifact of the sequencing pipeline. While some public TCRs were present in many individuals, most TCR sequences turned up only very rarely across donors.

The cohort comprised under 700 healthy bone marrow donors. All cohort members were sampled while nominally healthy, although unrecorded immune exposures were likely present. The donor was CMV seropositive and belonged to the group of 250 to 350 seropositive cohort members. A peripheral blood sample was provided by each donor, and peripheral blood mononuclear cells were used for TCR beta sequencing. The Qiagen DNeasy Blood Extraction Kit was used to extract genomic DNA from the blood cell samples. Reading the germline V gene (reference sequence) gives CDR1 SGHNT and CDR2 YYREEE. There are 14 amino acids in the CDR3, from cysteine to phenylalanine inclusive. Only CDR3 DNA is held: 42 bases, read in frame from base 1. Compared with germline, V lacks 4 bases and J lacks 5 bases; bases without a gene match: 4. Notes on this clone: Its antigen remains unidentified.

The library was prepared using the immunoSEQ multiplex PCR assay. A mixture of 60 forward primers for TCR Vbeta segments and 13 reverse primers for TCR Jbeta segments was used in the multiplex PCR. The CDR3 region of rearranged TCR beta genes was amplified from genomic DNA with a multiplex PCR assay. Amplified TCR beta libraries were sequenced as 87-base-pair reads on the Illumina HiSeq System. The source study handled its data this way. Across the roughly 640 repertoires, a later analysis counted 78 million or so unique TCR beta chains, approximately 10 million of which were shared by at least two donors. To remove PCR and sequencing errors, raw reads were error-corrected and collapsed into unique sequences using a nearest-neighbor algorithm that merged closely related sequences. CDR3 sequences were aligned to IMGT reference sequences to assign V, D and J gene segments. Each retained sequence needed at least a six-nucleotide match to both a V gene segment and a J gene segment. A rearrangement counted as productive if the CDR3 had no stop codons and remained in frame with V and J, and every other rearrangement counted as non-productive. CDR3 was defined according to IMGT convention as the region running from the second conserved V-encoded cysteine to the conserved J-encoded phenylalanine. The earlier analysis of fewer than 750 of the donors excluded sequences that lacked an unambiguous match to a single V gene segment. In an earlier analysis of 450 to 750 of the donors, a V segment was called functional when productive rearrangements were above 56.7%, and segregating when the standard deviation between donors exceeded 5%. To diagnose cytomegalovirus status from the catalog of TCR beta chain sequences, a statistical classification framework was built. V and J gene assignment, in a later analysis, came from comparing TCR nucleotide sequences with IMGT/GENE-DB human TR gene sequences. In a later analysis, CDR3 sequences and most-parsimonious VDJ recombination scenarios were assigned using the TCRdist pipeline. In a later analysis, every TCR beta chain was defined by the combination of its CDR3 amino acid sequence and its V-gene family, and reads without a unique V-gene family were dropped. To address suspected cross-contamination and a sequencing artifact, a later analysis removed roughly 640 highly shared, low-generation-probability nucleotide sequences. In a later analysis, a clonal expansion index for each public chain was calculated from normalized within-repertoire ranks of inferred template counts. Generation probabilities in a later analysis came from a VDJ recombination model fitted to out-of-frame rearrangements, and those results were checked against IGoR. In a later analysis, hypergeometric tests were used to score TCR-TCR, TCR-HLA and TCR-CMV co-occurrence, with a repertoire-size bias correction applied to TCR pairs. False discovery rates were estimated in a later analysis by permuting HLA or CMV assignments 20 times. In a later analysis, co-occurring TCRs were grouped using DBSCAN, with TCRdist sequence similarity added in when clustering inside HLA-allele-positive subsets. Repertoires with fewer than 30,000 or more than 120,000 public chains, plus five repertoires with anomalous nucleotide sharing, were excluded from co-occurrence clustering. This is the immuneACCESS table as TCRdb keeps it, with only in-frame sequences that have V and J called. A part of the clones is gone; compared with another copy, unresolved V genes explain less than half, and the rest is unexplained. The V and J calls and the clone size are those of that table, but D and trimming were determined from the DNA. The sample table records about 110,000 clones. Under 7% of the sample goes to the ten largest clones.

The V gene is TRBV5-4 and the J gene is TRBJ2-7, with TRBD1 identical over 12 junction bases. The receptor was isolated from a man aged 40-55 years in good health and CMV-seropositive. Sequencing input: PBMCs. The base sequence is TGTGCCAGCAGCCGGGGACAGGGGGCGGACGAGCAGTACTTC. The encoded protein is CASSRGQGADEQYF.